This T cell receptor (beta chain) was obtained from a study of graft-versus-host responses after intestinal transplantation. About the research overall: Every recipient underwent anti-thymocyte globulin induction, then tacrolimus and steroids for approximately 3 years.

Sequencing used immunoSEQ multiplex PCR; TCRdb keeps in-frame clones, though not all of them. The table has approximately 82,000 clones, 85% to 95% seen once; the top ten hold around 1.1%. Study outcomes and limitations: In recipient marrow, GvH clones were found, and some appeared first in ileum or blood. Early post-transplant declines in HvG were associated with peak levels of circulating GvH clones. High graft-versus-host to host-versus-graft clonal ratios were found in allografts of patients who had graft-donor T cell macrochimerism.

In this sample, this clone turned up once. Its antigen remains unknown. V lost 3 bases and J lost 3, with 14 bases in between. The CDR3 totals 15 residues. Germline V gives CDR1 LNHDA, CDR2 SQIVND (reference sequence). The rearrangement links TRBV19 to TRBJ1-1, with D unresolved. This receptor was obtained from a human donor who was the organ donor for an intestinal transplant. Sequenced material: unstimulated CD8+ T cells sorted from spleen or lymph node cells, taken before transplant. The CDR3 region has the DNA TGTGCCAGTAGTATGGACCGGGCCGGGGACACTGAAGCTTTCTTT. This translates into CASSMDRAGDTEAFF.